This TCR beta chain was documented in a study of T cells after yellow fever vaccination. Trimming shortened V by 0 bases and J by 2 bases, and 11 bases separated the two germline ends. There are 15 residues in the CDR3. Germline assignment: CDR1 LNHDA and CDR2 SQIVND (reference sequence). Note on this clonotype: Its antigen is as yet unknown.

TCRdb reprocessed the 5' RACE reads via MiXCR and lists one record per CDR3 protein. The sample has a few hundred thousand distinct CDR3 sequences, roughly 4.3% seen once. Study-wide results and limits: Though it reached lower strength, the secondary response hit its peak faster, day 5 versus 15. Most primary-vaccination clones recurred post-booster (roughly 96% CD4, roughly 87% CD8). In FACS-sorted repertoires, abundant clonotypes from the bulk population could appear as contaminants.

The input for sequencing was PBMCs, taken 5 days after the yellow fever booster vaccination. The rearrangement uses TRBV19 and TRBJ2-7, with D hard to call. The source of this sequence is a man younger than 35 who received the YFV17D yellow fever vaccine. The CDR3 bases are TGTGCCAGTAGTATAGATCATTTCGGGCCCTACGAGCAGTACTTC. Translated, it gives CASSIDHFGPYEQYF.